Following are 19 T cell receptor beta chains from one sample sequenced in a study of T cells of healthy individuals. TCRdb reprocessed the 5' RACE reads with MiXCR, giving one entry per CDR3 protein. The sample holds fewer than 70,000 distinct CDR3 sequences, roughly 15% seen once. The receptors were gathered from a human donor in good health.

CDR3 protein: CAISEFVLAGGQETQYF. CDR3 DNA sequence: TGTGCCATCAGTGAATTTGTACTAGCGGGGGGCCAAGAGACCCAGTACTTC. The chain uses TRBV10-3 and TRBJ2-5; 12 positions match TRBD2. Losses at the gene ends were 3 bases for V and 1 base for J; bases not matched to a gene: 6. The CDR3 is 17 amino acids. CDR1 and CDR2 from the germline V gene are ENHRY and SYGVKD.

The rearrangement joins TRBV7-3 to TRBJ1-1, with D possibly matching TRBD1 (5 bases). The CDR3 extends over 14 amino acids. V dropped 0 bases and J dropped 2 bases, with 7 bases sitting between them. Germline lookup yields CDR1 SGHTA and CDR2 FQGTGA. Here the CDR3 reads CASSLTGGNTEAFF. The CDR3 DNA follows: TGTGCCAGCAGCTTAACGGGGGGTAACACTGAAGCTTTCTTT.

This clonotype was observed many times. This sequence joins TRBV29-1 and TRBJ2-7, with D perhaps TRBD2 (6 bases). Trimming stripped 7 bases from V and 7 bases from J, with 11 bases between. This CDR3 contains 10 residues. CDR1 and CDR2 (germline): SQVTM, ANQGSEA. In DNA form, the CDR3 reads TGCAGCGCGGGAGCGCGGGAGCAGTACTTC. Protein sequence: CSAGAREQYF.

The chain uses TRBV28 and TRBJ1-6, with 7 bases that match TRBD1. The CDR3 is 15 residues long. J gave up 6 bases and V 6 bases, and 8 bases lay outside the gene matches. The germline V gene encodes CDR1 MDHEN and CDR2 SYDVKM. The CDR3 sequence is CASSPPGQSNSPLHF. CDR3 sequence (DNA): TGTGCCAGCAGCCCGCCGGGACAGTCTAATTCACCCCTCCACTTT. Full variable domain (remainder filled in from reference TRBV28 and TRBJ1-6): DVKVTQSSRYLVKRTGEKVFLECVQDMDHENMFWYRQDPGLGLRLIYFSYDVKMKEKGDIPEGYSVSREKKERFSLILESASTNQTSMYLCASSPPGQSNSPLHFGNGTRLTVT.

The rearrangement uses TRBV20-1 and TRBJ1-5; no clear D. Germline assignment: CDR1 DFQATT and CDR2 SNEGSKA (reference sequence). V was pared by 1 base and J by 6 bases, with 13 bases between. The length of the CDR3 is 14 residues. For the CDR3, the DNA is TGCAGTGCTAGAGCCCCACTCGCAGGTCAGCCCCAGCATTTT. Its translation: CSARAPLAGQPQHF.

This chain joins TRBV27 and TRBJ2-1; the D is unclear. CDR3 length equals 12 residues. Germline assignment: CDR1 MNHEY and CDR2 SMNVEV (reference sequence). Trimming stripped 2 bases from V and 5 bases from J, with 4 bases between. The CDR3 DNA is TGTGCCAGCAGTTTAAATAACAATGAGCAGTTCTTC. This gives the protein CASSLNNNEQFF.

This clonotype turned up a few times. This chain connects TRBV2 to TRBJ1-4; no clear D. Trimming shortened V by 4 bases and J by 7 bases, and 25 bases separated the two germline ends. Looked up from germline, CDR1 is SNHLY and CDR2 is FYNNEI. The CDR3 contains 18 residues. CDR3 sequence: CASSVLGFDPPAGEKLFF. The CDR3 coding sequence is TGTGCCAGCAGTGTATTGGGCTTTGACCCGCCGGCGGGTGAAAAACTGTTTTTT.

V is TRBV5-1 and J is TRBJ2-7; unclear D gene. The germline gives CDR1 SGHRS, CDR2 YFSETQ. The CDR3 is 14 residues long. Trimming stripped 2 bases from V and 2 bases from J, with 11 bases between. For the CDR3, the DNA is TGCGCCAGCAGCTTTATCGTTTCGGCCTACGAGCAGTACTTC. As protein: CASSFIVSAYEQYF. Full variable domain (outside the CDR3, taken from reference TRBV5-1 and TRBJ2-7): KAGVTQTPRYLIKTRGQQVTLSCSPISGHRSVSWYQQTPGQGLQFLFEYFSETQRNKGNFPGRFSGRQFSNSRSEMNVSTLELGDSALYLCASSFIVSAYEQYFGPGTRLTVT.

V usage is TRBV20-1 and J usage is TRBJ2-7, with TRBD2 matching 7 bases. The ends lost 0 bases at V and 6 bases at J; junction bases unmatched: 11. Per germline, CDR1 DFQATT and CDR2 SNEGSKA (reference sequence). The CDR3 runs to 15 residues. This chain's CDR3 is CSARDRGGSAPEQYF. As DNA, the CDR3 is TGCAGTGCTAGAGATCGGGGCGGGAGCGCCCCCGAGCAGTACTTC.

This clonotype was seen a few times. The chain carries TRBV20-1 and TRBJ2-1; unclear D gene. There are 14 residues in the CDR3. The V and J ends lost 3 bases and 0 bases respectively, with 9 bases between them. Germline loops: CDR1 DFQATT, CDR2 SNEGSKA (reference sequence). CDR3 region: CSASTKSSYNEQFF. The CDR3 DNA sequence: TGCAGTGCTAGCACGAAGAGCTCCTACAATGAGCAGTTCTTC.

This clonotype was detected a few times. This rearrangement joins TRBV7-2 to TRBJ2-1; TRBD2 aligns across 7 bases. The CDR3 covers 14 residues. Germline trimming cut 6 bases from V and 2 bases from J; bases unmatched to any gene: 4. Germline V lookup: CDR1 SGHTA, CDR2 FQGNSA. The CDR3 nucleotides read TGTGCCAGCAGACCTAGCGGAACCTACAATGAGCAGTTCTTC. Translating gives CASRPSGTYNEQFF.

The chain links TRBV2 to TRBJ2-3; TRBD2 matches 9 bases. The CDR3 runs to 13 residues. J lost 3 bases, V lost 8 bases, and 3 bases had no gene match. Germline CDR1 SNHLY, CDR2 FYNNEI. For the CDR3, the DNA is TGTGCCAGCGGTAGCGGGAGAACAGATACGCAGTATTTT. Its protein is CASGSGRTDTQYF. Combining the CDR3 with reference TRBV2 and TRBJ2-3 gives the whole variable domain EPEVTQTPSHQVTQMGQEVILRCVPISNHLYFYWYRQILGQKVEFLVSFYNNEISEKSEIFDDQFSVERPDGSNFTLKIRSTKLEDSAMYFCASGSGRTDTQYFGPGTRLTVL.

This clonotype appeared many times. This chain joins TRBV2 and TRBJ2-7; possible D gene TRBD2, 7 bases. CDR3 length: 15 residues. CDR1 is SNHLY and CDR2 is FYNNEI in the germline V gene. V dropped 7 bases and J dropped 7 bases, with 23 bases sitting between them. CDR3 DNA sequence: TGTGCCAGCAAGGTCGGGGGGCTGCACGTGAATGAGCAGTACTTC. Translating gives CASKVGGLHVNEQYF.

The table lists this clonotype with a few counts. The J gene is TRBJ2-7, the V gene TRBV9; D gene unclear. The germline CDR1 and CDR2 sequences are SGDLS and YYNGEE. The CDR3 runs 12 residues. The V end lost 3 bases, the J end lost 7 bases, and 11 bases lay between the germline ends. The CDR3 spells CASSARSGEQYF. The CDR3, as DNA: TGTGCCAGCAGCGCCCGGTCCGGGGAGCAGTACTTC.

V is TRBV9 and J is TRBJ2-1; the match to TRBD2 covers 7 bases. This CDR3 is 16 amino acids long. The J segment lost 4 bases and the V segment lost 1 base, leaving 8 bases of the junction unmatched. Per the germline V gene, CDR1 is SGDLS and CDR2 is YYNGEE. Here the CDR3 DNA reads TGTGCCAGCAGCGTACTAACGGGAGGCGGTTACAATGAGCAGTTCTTC. Its protein product is CASSVLTGGGYNEQFF.

V usage is TRBV30 and J usage is TRBJ2-5, with TRBD1 identical over 12 bases. Germline trimming cut 8 bases from V and 5 bases from J; bases unmatched to any gene: 9. Per germline, CDR1 GTSNPN and CDR2 SVGIG (reference sequence). The CDR3 length is 14 residues. In DNA form, the CDR3 reads TGTGCCGGCGGGACAGGGGGCAGCGTTGAGACCCAGTACTTC. It is translated as CAGGTGGSVETQYF.

The CDR3 DNA is TGTGCCAGCAGTTTAGGGTCCCTCCTCGAGCTGTTTTTT. Protein: CASSLGSLLELFF. V usage is TRBV12-3 or TRBV12-4 and J usage is TRBJ2-2; unclear D gene. V lost 1 base and J lost 11, with 11 bases in between. The CDR3 is 13 amino acids.

This clonotype was counted ten times or more. In DNA form, the CDR3 reads TGCGCCAGCAGCCAAGATCCTGGAGATCAGCCCCAGCATTTT. This encodes CASSQDPGDQPQHF. This rearrangement joins TRBV4-1 to TRBJ1-5; no definite D call. Trimming removed 0 bases from V and 5 bases from J, with 8 bases in between. This CDR3 contains 14 residues. Germline V CDR1 and CDR2: MGHRA, YSYEKL.

Worth noting for this clonotype: Possible read error: a much larger clone is one base away. The chain recombines TRBV7-3 with TRBJ1-1; D ambiguous. Germline-derived CDR1 and CDR2 are SGHTA and FQGTGA. V lost 1 base to trimming and J lost 3 bases, with 9 bases between them. The CDR3 is 14 residues long. CDR3 coding DNA: TGTGCCAGCAGCTTAAGGACGGATTACACTGAAGCTTTCTTT. Residues: CASSLRTDYTEAFF.